This is a list of T cell receptor beta chains from one sample in a study of technical replicates of blood from several donors. Using immunoSEQ multiplex PCR, the repertoire was profiled, and TCRdb retains in-frame clones only, with some absent. The sample shows about 89,000 clones, 90% to 95% of them seen only once. The sequencing input was T cells isolated from PBMCs. The receptors were gathered from a human donor in good health. The CDR3 runs from the conserved cysteine through the conserved F or W. The D gene is left open where the match is weak. Only part of the rows carry a size: once, few, many, or a class if the clone is expanded.

>NA|TRBV19|NA|TRBJ2-5
CASSIQSEETQYF
TGTGCCAGTAGTATCCAGAGCGAAGAGACCCAGTACTTC
>TRBD1|TRBV6-4|NA|TRBJ1-6
CASSETGQARKNGSPLHF
TGTGCCAGCAGTGAGACGGGACAGGCTCGGAAAAATGGTTCACCCCTCCACTTT
>TRBD1|TRBV7-6|NA|TRBJ2-1
CASSSPGQSYNEQFF
TGTGCCAGCAGCTCTCCGGGACAGTCTTACAATGAGCAGTTCTTC
>NA|TRBV18|NA|TRBJ1-2
CASSLKPDRTSFSDSGGYTF
TGTGCCAGCTCACTTAAACCCGACAGGACCAGTTTCTCGGATAGTGGTGGCTACACCTTC
>NA|TRBV6-1|NA|TRBJ1-5
CASSVVGGESGNQPQHF
TGTGCCAGCAGTGTTGTCGGAGGGGAATCTGGCAATCAGCCCCAGCATTTT
>TRBD2|TRBV6-4|NA|TRBJ2-1
CASSDSLAGYNEQFF
TGTGCCAGCAGTGACTCACTAGCGGGCTACAATGAGCAGTTCTTC
>TRBD1|TRBV15|NA|TRBJ2-7
CATSPTGSSYEQYF
TGTGCCACCAGCCCGACAGGGAGCTCCTACGAGCAGTACTTC
>NA|TRBV19|NA|TRBJ1-5
CASSINRVRNQPQHF
TGTGCCAGTAGTATTAACAGGGTGCGTAATCAGCCCCAGCATTTT
>TRBD1|TRBV27|NA|TRBJ1-3
CASSGPGQGTGGNTIYF
TGTGCCAGCAGCGGCCCGGGACAGGGGACGGGTGGAAACACCATATATTTT
>TRBD1|TRBV11-2|NA|TRBJ1-1
CASSFKGGAARLGAEAFF
TGTGCCAGCAGCTTCAAAGGGGGCGCCGCCCGTTTAGGGGCTGAAGCTTTCTTT
>TRBD1|TRBV30|NA|TRBJ1-6
CAWSVLGTTQGAPLHF
TGTGCCTGGAGTGTACTCGGGACAACGCAGGGGGCACCCCTCCACTTT
>NA|TRBV5-1|NA|TRBJ2-3
CASSLRTEPINTQYF
TGCGCCAGCAGCCTTAGGACAGAACCTATCAATACGCAGTATTTT
>NA|TRBV11-2|NA|TRBJ2-1
CASSFRDLSSYNEQFF
TGTGCCAGCAGCTTTCGGGACTTGAGCTCCTACAATGAGCAGTTCTTC
>TRBD1|TRBV28|once|TRBJ1-2
CASSPQGYYYGYTF
TGTGCCAGCAGTCCACAGGGGTATTACTATGGCTACACCTTC
>NA|TRBV28|NA|TRBJ1-4
CASSPNEKLFF
TGTGCCAGCAGCCCGAATGAAAAACTGTTTTTT